The 16 T cell receptor beta chains listed next were all sequenced from one sample in a study of OX40 agonist ivuxolimab in advanced cancers. Profiled with immunoSEQ multiplex PCR; TCRdb holds only in-frame clones, not every one. The sample holds tens of thousands of clones, roughly 85% seen once. Material: CD4+ or CD8+ T cells sorted from blood, obtained in a trial of the OX40 agonist ivuxolimab. These receptors all come from an adult with an advanced solid tumor such as melanoma, head and neck, liver or kidney cancer.

This rearrangement joins TRBV2 to TRBJ2-3; 10 positions agree with TRBD2. With 4 bases clipped from V and 1 base from J, the junction kept 5 bases outside the gene matches. This CDR3 spans 16 amino acids. CDR1 is SNHLY, CDR2 FYNNEI, per germline. CDR3 amino acids: CASSGLAGVGTDTQYF. The DNA of the CDR3 is TGTGCCAGCAGTGGCCTAGCGGGGGTGGGCACAGATACGCAGTATTTT.

J is TRBJ1-5 and V is TRBV5-5; a possible D gene is TRBD1 (5 bases). V was pared by 4 bases and J by 2 bases, with 16 bases between. This CDR3 spans 16 amino acids. CDR1 SGHKS and CDR2 YYEKEE come from the germline V gene (reference sequence). CDR3 protein: CASSPTEGAGNQPQHF. In DNA, the CDR3 is TGTGCCAGCAGCCCCACTGAAGGGGCGGGCAATCAGCCCCAGCATTTT.

The CDR3 protein is CASGPKSLTDTQYF. The CDR3 DNA follows: TGTGCTAGTGGACCCAAGTCTCTCACAGATACGCAGTATTTT. This chain links TRBV12-5 with TRBJ2-3; unclear D gene. The CDR3 runs 14 residues. Trimming cost V 6 bases and J 2 bases, with 12 bases left between them. Germline loops: CDR1 LGHNT, CDR2 FRNRAP.

The chain links TRBV2 to TRBJ1-5; a possible D gene is TRBD1 (6 bases). The CDR3 extends over 14 amino acids. CDR1 and CDR2 (germline): SNHLY, FYNNEI. Trimming took off 6 bases at V and 7 bases at J, with 16 bases between the two ends. In nucleotides, the CDR3 is TGTGCCAGCAGACCGTTACAGGGAGGACAGCCCCAGCATTTT. This gives the protein CASRPLQGGQPQHF.

The chain carries TRBV4-2 and TRBJ2-1; 14 nucleotides align to TRBD2. The CDR3 runs to 17 residues. With 3 bases clipped from V and 3 bases from J, the junction kept 4 bases outside the gene matches. The germline CDR1 and CDR2 sequences are LGHNA and YNFKEQ. CDR3 sequence (DNA): TGTGCCAGCAGCCATGAGACTAGCGGGGGGGGCTACAATGAGCAGTTCTTC. Translation: CASSHETSGGGYNEQFF.

DNA of the CDR3: TGCGCCAGCAGCTTGGTTCCAGGGGGCTACGAGCAGTACTTC. It specifies CASSLVPGGYEQYF. This chain connects TRBV5-1 to TRBJ2-7, with 7 bases aligning to TRBD1. Trimming took 0 bases from V and 3 from J; bases not matched to a gene: 3. Germline-derived CDR1 and CDR2 are SGHRS and YFSETQ. The CDR3 is 14 residues long.

The rearrangement uses TRBV6-4 and TRBJ1-1, with D perhaps matching TRBD1 (5 bases). Per germline, CDR1 MRHNA and CDR2 SNTAGT. Trimming cost V 5 bases and J 1 base, with 8 bases left between them. The CDR3 contains 13 residues. Here the CDR3 DNA reads TGTGCCAGCAGTCCCGGGGGGAACACTGAAGCTTTCTTT. Translation gives CASSPGGNTEAFF.

The rearrangement links TRBV4-2 to TRBJ2-1, with D perhaps TRBD1 or TRBD2 (5 bases each). Germline V gives CDR1 LGHNA, CDR2 YNFKEQ. Trimming stripped 3 bases from V and 0 bases from J, with 21 bases between. The CDR3 runs 19 residues. The CDR3 DNA follows: TGTGCCAGCAGCCATGGCATCTCGGGGCGGAGGAGCTCCTACAATGAGCAGTTCTTC. This sequence encodes CASSHGISGRRSSYNEQFF.

The chain recombines TRBV11-3 with TRBJ2-5; the match to TRBD1 covers 10 bases. V trimming: 4 bases; J trimming: 9 bases; junction bases outside the gene matches: 5. The germline V gene encodes CDR1 SGHNT and CDR2 YENEEA. This CDR3 has 13 residues. The CDR3 loop is CASSSGTGAPQYF. CDR3 nucleotide sequence: TGTGCCAGCAGCTCCGGGACAGGGGCACCCCAGTACTTC.

The chain uses TRBV9 and TRBJ2-5; unclear D gene. The germline CDR1 and CDR2 sequences are SGDLS and YYNGEE. The length of the CDR3 is 15 residues. V was trimmed by 0 bases and J by 2 bases, leaving 11 bases between them. Here the CDR3 reads CASSVEGSLQETQYF. The CDR3 coding sequence is TGTGCCAGCAGCGTAGAGGGCAGCCTGCAAGAGACCCAGTACTTC. Full variable domain (missing parts from reference TRBV9 and TRBJ2-5): DSGVTQTPKHLITATGQRVTLRCSPRSGDLSVYWYQQSLDQGLQFLIQYYNGEERAKGNILERFSAQQFPDLHSELNLSSLELGDSALYFCASSVEGSLQETQYFGPGTRLLVL.

The chain carries TRBV27 and TRBJ2-1, with TRBD2 matching over 10 bases. CDR1 and CDR2 (germline): MNHEY, SMNVEV (reference sequence). The V segment lost 4 bases and the J segment 6 bases; nucleotides outside the gene matches: 12. The CDR3 consists of 17 residues. The CDR3 reads CASSSALPSGGLNEQFF. CDR3 sequence (DNA): TGTGCCAGCAGTTCCGCTCTTCCTAGCGGGGGCCTCAATGAGCAGTTCTTC.

This rearrangement joins TRBV6-1 to TRBJ2-7, with 12 bases fitting TRBD2. The CDR3 totals 19 residues. The germline V gene has CDR1 MNHNS and CDR2 SASEGT. V gave up 4 bases and J gave up 3 bases; unmatched junction bases: 16. The CDR3 loop is CASSVGGFKGTSGYYEQYF. CDR3 in DNA: TGTGCCAGCAGTGTCGGCGGGTTCAAGGGGACTAGCGGGTACTACGAGCAGTACTTC.

The chain joins TRBV7-2 to TRBJ2-7, with 7 bases lining up with TRBD1. The CDR3 is made up of 17 amino acids. The ends lost 1 base at V and 0 bases at J; junction bases unmatched: 9. Germline V gene sequence: CDR1 SGHTA, CDR2 FQGNSA. CDR3 sequence reads: CASSLVVDRVLSYEQYF. The CDR3 coding sequence is TGTGCCAGCAGCTTAGTGGTCGACAGGGTACTCTCCTACGAGCAGTACTTC.

The rearrangement links TRBV11-2 to TRBJ2-1; the match to TRBD2 covers 7 bases. Germline CDR1 SGHAT, CDR2 FQNNGV. The V gene end was trimmed by 5 bases and the J gene end by 5 bases; junction bases not matched to a gene: 6. The CDR3 is 14 amino acids. The CDR3 reads CASSVSGFDNEQFF. CDR3 nucleotides: TGTGCCAGCAGCGTTAGCGGGTTTGACAATGAGCAGTTCTTC.

The chain carries TRBV19 and TRBJ2-7, with D possibly being TRBD1 or TRBD2 (5 bases each). Germline CDR1 LNHDA, CDR2 SQIVND (reference sequence). Trimming took off 2 bases at V and 6 bases at J, with 11 bases between the two ends. The length of the CDR3 is 13 residues. CDR3 region: CASSITGAAEQYF. DNA of the CDR3: TGTGCCAGTAGTATAACCGGGGCAGCCGAGCAGTACTTC.

The CDR3 sequence: CASSHGTSGDSYEQYF. In nucleotides, the CDR3 is TGTGCCAGCAGCCACGGGACTAGCGGGGACTCCTACGAGCAGTACTTC. The chain employs TRBV11-1 and TRBJ2-7, with 13 positions matching TRBD2. V gave up 5 bases and J gave up 0 bases; unmatched junction bases: 4. The length of the CDR3 is 16 residues. Germline V gives CDR1 SGHAT, CDR2 FQDESV (reference sequence).